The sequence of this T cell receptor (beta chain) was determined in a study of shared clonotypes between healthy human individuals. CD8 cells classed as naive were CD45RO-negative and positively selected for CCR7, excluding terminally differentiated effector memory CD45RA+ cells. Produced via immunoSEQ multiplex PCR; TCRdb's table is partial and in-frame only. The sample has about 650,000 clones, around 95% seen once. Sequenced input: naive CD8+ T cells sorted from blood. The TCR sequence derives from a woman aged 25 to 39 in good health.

The CDR3 bases are TGTGCCAGCAGTTTAACAGCTGCTGAAGCTTTCTTT. Translated: CASSLTAAEAFF. V and J are TRBV5-5 and TRBJ1-1; no definite D call. Germline CDR1 SGHKS, CDR2 YYEKEE (reference sequence). The length of the CDR3 is 12 residues. The V end was cut by 5 bases, the J end by 6 bases, with 11 bases between.